This T cell receptor beta chain was recovered during a study of regulatory T cells in long-lasting Graves disease (dated by TCRdb to 2020 to 2022). Study-wide context: Antithyroid drugs had been taken for less than 3 months by newly diagnosed Graves' disease patients. Peripheral blood TCR sequencing and RNA sequencing compared persistent Graves' disease patients with newly diagnosed Graves' disease patients. The study was registered as a clinical trial and conducted in China. A total of 33 samples were covered by TCR sequencing, comprising approximately 13 persistent and around 20 newly diagnosed Graves' disease patients. The investigation overall reported the following: Because the primary lesion, thyroid tissue, could not be accessed, the study looked at peripheral blood alone. Preferential use of TRBV28, TRBJ1-2 and TRBJ2-5 was observed in persistent disease, whereas TRBV20-1 and TRBJ2-1 were favored in newly diagnosed disease. As a limitation, the authors acknowledged that the small sample size may reduce accuracy. Persistent patients shared more public clonotypes among themselves (around 3,000) than newly diagnosed patients did (nearly 1,000). Only the TCR beta chain was sequenced and analyzed. Lower TCR Shannon entropy and fewer highly expanded clones were observed in persistent Graves' disease patients than in newly diagnosed patients, which suggested clonal expansion.

This sample's time point label indicates: newly diagnosed GD, antithyroid drugs for less than 3 months. RNA was extracted from PBMCs in TRIzol for both TCR sequencing and RNA sequencing. The diagnosis of Graves' disease was made according to American Thyroid Association guidelines. Patients were recruited from an endocrinology department in Xi'an, China. Each patient gave 9 to 10 milliliters of peripheral blood, collected in an EDTA anticoagulant tube. Ficoll Paque Plus density gradient separation was used to isolate PBMCs, and no further T cell sorting was done. An Agilent 2100 Bioanalyzer and agarose gel were used to check RNA quality, and a NanoDrop 2000 was used to measure RNA concentration. Libraries were built with multiplex PCR. Sequencing used an Illumina HiSeq 4000. TCR beta libraries were built with iRepertoire HTBI primers and Arm-PCR amplification of CDR3 regions. Before sequencing, the PCR products underwent gel purification. The authors processed their data as follows. Gene usage analysis of CDR3 amino acid clonotypes relied on the 60 to 65 TRBV and 15 or so TRBJ segments identified across samples. COPE and FqMerger were used to merge the filtered high-quality paired reads into contigs. Contigs were aligned with BLAST to IMGT TRBV, TRBD and TRBJ reference genes, and CDR3 was defined per IMGT. Highly expanded clones were defined as clonotypes with a frequency above 0.1%. Shannon entropy was used to measure repertoire diversity, and the Gini coefficient was used to measure V-J evenness. A clonotype found in more than one individual was treated as public. TCRdb trimmed public reads at Q25 via fastp, called clones via MiXCR and kept in-frame beta chains. Records with the same CDR3 protein are collapsed into one entry carrying the most frequent genes and DNA. The V and J calls reflect TCRdb's pipeline rather than the authors' work. Recorded for this sample are 620,000 or so distinct CDR3 sequences; roughly 15% of them occurred a single time. The leading ten clones occupy around a sixth of the sample.

CDR1 ENHRY and CDR2 SYGVKD were looked up in the germline V gene. At the junction V is shortened by 9 bases and J by 7 bases; bases outside the gene matches: 10. Inclusive of the bounding cysteine and phenylalanine, the CDR3 is 13 residues long. Of the read, only the CDR3 DNA is kept; its 39 bases are in frame from base 1. This clonotype turned up a few times. Its antigen target is currently unknown. The input lacks base qualities; no much larger clone sits a single base away. This sample also belongs to another study, concerning T cells in Graves' hyperthyroidism and ophthalmopathy. Per that second paper: Stable Graves' hyperthyroidism was defined as no progression to ophthalmopathy during 18 months of follow-up. Hyperthyroidism patients were newly diagnosed, with disease duration under 2 months, and aged 18 to 65 years. Any patient with an uncontrolled infection, another autoimmune disease, pregnancy or lactation was excluded. Diagnoses relied on clinical symptoms, serum thyroxine and TRAb, thyroid ultrasound and orbital computed tomography. A first-round RT-PCR of the TCR CDR3 used the HTBI primer set with the Qiagen OneStep RT-PCR kit. Most expanded thyroid clonotypes (frequency above 0.001) were also detected in blood, a finding suggesting that blood repertoires may reflect thyroid immune responses. A model built on a 13 V-J signature distinguished ophthalmopathy from stable hyperthyroidism, reaching roughly 88% sensitivity and around 81% specificity in cross-validation and 80%/75% in testing. During validation, the model predicted progression to ophthalmopathy a median of about 6.5 months ahead of onset, with more than 55% sensitivity and 72.22% specificity. A discovery cohort of roughly 96 patients, approximately 45 with Graves' ophthalmopathy and roughly 59 with stable Graves' hyperthyroidism, was used to find distinguishing TCR V-J signatures. Prospective prediction of ophthalmopathy was tested in an independent validation cohort consisting of 18 to 20 hyperthyroidism patients and approximately 16 patients who later progressed to ophthalmopathy. The approximately 95 discovery patients were divided at random into training and test sets in a 7:3 ratio. The study also compared thyroid tissue and blood T-cell repertoires from about 6 Graves' hyperthyroidism patients. Once sampling was done, hyperthyroidism patients were given methimazole at a starting dose of 30 mg daily, whereas ophthalmopathy patients were given high-dose intravenous methylprednisolone. Libraries were constructed in a second round of multiplex PCR, after which size selection and purification were performed. Sequencing of the libraries was done on an Illumina HiSeq2000 using paired-end 100 bp reads. SOAPnuke was used to process the raw data, throwing out any read that contained adapters or uncalled bases, had a mean Phred below 15, or lacked an exact constant-primer or identifier match. High-quality paired reads were merged with COPE v1.2.5, and unique nucleotide sequences were defined as clonotypes. Clonotypes were aligned to IMGT TRBV, TRBD and TRBJ reference segments using MiTCR v1.1. Only V-J combinations with frequency above 0.0001, covering approximately 99% of repertoires, were analysed. A TCS score was defined as the ratio of F50 (clonal expansion) to E x V (chaos), with BLOSUM62-based TCRdist applied between CDR3 peptides within each V-J. Welch's t-statistics and random forest reduced just over 500 V-J features to roughly 13, which were used in a naive Bayes classifier (R e1071). Sample size was not statistically predetermined, and blinding of investigators to group allocation was not performed. The paper reports TCR Vbeta CDR3 sequencing of about 140 peripheral blood samples: under 45 ophthalmopathy, fewer than 85 hyperthyroidism and some 17 progressor patients.

Sequencing used peripheral blood mononuclear cells (PBMCs), obtained at new diagnosis, from a patient treated with antithyroid drugs. The chain joins TRBV10-3 to TRBJ2-7; 9 of the junction bases match TRBD1. The TCR comes from a woman in her 30s with Graves disease. Donor details come from another sample of the same person, matched by shared clones. The DNA sequence is given as TGTGCCATTCGGGGAACAGGGGGCTGGGAGCAGTACTTC. This codes for CAIRGTGGWEQYF.